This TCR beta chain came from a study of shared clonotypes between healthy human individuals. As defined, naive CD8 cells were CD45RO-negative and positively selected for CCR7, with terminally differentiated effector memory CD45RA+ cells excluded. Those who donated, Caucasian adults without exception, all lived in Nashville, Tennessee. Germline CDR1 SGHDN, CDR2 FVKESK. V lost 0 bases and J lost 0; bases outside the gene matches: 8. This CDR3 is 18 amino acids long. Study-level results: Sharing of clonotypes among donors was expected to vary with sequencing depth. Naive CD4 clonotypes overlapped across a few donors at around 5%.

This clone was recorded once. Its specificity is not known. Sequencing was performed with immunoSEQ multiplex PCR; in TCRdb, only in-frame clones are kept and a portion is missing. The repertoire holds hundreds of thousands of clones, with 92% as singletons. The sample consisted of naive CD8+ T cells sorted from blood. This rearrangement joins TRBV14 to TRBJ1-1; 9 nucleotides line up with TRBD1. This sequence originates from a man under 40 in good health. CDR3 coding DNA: TGTGCCAGCAGCCAAGATCGGACGGGACAGGGTATGAACACTGAAGCTTTCTTT. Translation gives CASSQDRTGQGMNTEAFF.